The rows below give T cell receptor beta chains drawn from one sample of a study of cytomegalovirus exposure and HLA in healthy donors. The data were produced by immunoSEQ multiplex PCR, yet TCRdb's version contains in-frame clones alone and is incomplete. Of 150,000 to 180,000 clones listed, roughly 80% were seen once; the top ten hold approximately 4%. Source material: PBMCs. The receptors derive from a woman aged 35 to 49 in good health and CMV-seronegative. CDR3s include the opening cysteine and the closing phenylalanine or tryptophan. A D gene is named only where the DNA matches it firmly. The listing skips clone size in some rows; elsewhere it reads once, few, many or a size class.

v_call	d_call	j_call	clone_size	cdr3_nt	cdr3_aa
TRBV5-6	TRBD2	TRBJ2-1	NA	TGTGCCAGCAGCCCCGGACTAGCGGTCGGCTATGAGCAGTTCTTC	CASSPGLAVGYEQFF
TRBV6-5	NA	TRBJ1-2	few	TGTGCCAGCAGGGACGGGCGGGACGGCTACACCTTC	CASRDGRDGYTF
TRBV2	NA	TRBJ2-7	NA	TGTGCCAGCAGGTCCCCAGGAGCGGGCCTACACGAGCAGTACTTC	CASRSPGAGLHEQYF
TRBV5-5	NA	TRBJ2-7	NA	TGTGCCAGCAGCTTGGGGGCAGATCTCGACGAGCAGTACTTC	CASSLGADLDEQYF
TRBV6-6	NA	TRBJ1-1	NA	TGTGCCAGCAGCCCCGCGGATCAGAACACTGAAGCTTTCTTT	CASSPADQNTEAFF
TRBV6-5	TRBD1	TRBJ2-1	NA	TGTGCCACTTCAGGGGGCCACAATGAGCAGTTCTTC	CATSGGHNEQFF
TRBV12-5	NA	TRBJ1-1	NA	TGTGCTAGTGCCAAACCACCCGGGGGGGGAGGCCGAAACACTGAAGCTTTCTTT	CASAKPPGGGGRNTEAFF
TRBV5-5	NA	TRBJ1-5	NA	TGTGCCAGCAGCCTGCGGGGATATGATCAGCCCCAGCATTTT	CASSLRGYDQPQHF
TRBV5-4	NA	TRBJ1-1	few	TGTGCCAGCAGCTTCTCCAGGGGGAACACTGAAGCTTTCTTT	CASSFSRGNTEAFF
TRBV4-1	TRBD2	TRBJ2-5	NA	TGCGCCAGCAGCCAAGAGTCAGCGGGGGAAGAGACCCAGTACTTC	CASSQESAGEETQYF
TRBV19	NA	TRBJ1-1	NA	TGTGCCAGTAGTTTTTCCCCGACAGCAGAAGCTTTCTTT	CASSFSPTAEAFF
TRBV30	NA	TRBJ2-3	NA	TGTGCCTGGAGTGTACCCCTAGGTGCTATGGATGGAACAGATACGCAGTATTTT	CAWSVPLGAMDGTDTQYF
TRBV5-1	NA	TRBJ2-2	NA	TGCGCCAGCAGCTTACAGGTTTTAAACACCGGGGAGCTGTTTTTT	CASSLQVLNTGELFF
TRBV27	NA	TRBJ2-1	NA	TGTGCCAGCAGTTTATTGCACAGGGTAGATGAGCAGTTCTTC	CASSLLHRVDEQFF